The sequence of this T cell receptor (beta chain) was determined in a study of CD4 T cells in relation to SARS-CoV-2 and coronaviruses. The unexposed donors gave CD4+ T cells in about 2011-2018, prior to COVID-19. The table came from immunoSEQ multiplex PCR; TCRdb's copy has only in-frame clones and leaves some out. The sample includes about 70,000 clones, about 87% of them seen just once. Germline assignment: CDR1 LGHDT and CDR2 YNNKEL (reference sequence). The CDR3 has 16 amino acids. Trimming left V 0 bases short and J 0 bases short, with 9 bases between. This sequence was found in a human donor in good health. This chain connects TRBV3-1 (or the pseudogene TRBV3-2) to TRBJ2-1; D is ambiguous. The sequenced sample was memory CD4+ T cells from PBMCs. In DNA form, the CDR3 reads TGTGCCAGCAGCCAAGAGGTGGCGAGCTCCTACAATGAGCAGTTCTTC. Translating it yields CASSQEVASSYNEQFF.